This TCR beta chain is from a study of OX40 agonist ivuxolimab in advanced cancers. The data were produced by immunoSEQ multiplex PCR, yet TCRdb's version contains in-frame clones alone and is incomplete. This sample has under 80,000 clones, with 85% to 90% found just once. With autoimmune disease history or systemic immunosuppression, patients were excluded. Study results and caveats: On average, CD8+ T cells showed a greater number of expanded clones than CD4+.

About this clone itself: Its antigen is as yet unknown.

The CDR3 loop spans 18 amino acids. Trimming removed 4 bases from V and 0 bases from J; junction bases left unmatched: 9. Per the germline V gene, CDR1 is MGHRA and CDR2 is YSYEKL. This clonotype was sampled from an adult with an advanced solid tumor such as melanoma, head and neck, liver or kidney cancer. Sample: CD4+ or CD8+ T cells sorted from blood, taken in a trial of the OX40 agonist ivuxolimab. The gene calls are TRBV4-1 and TRBJ2-6, with TRBD1 matching over 7 bases. CDR3 protein: CASSRQPGQHSGANVLTF. The CDR3 DNA follows: TGCGCCAGCAGCCGACAGCCGGGACAGCACTCTGGGGCCAACGTCCTGACTTTC.